Shown below are 27 T cell receptor beta chains from a single sample sequenced in a study of low-dose radiotherapy and immunotherapy resistance in tumors (dated by TCRdb to the early 2020s). The time point label for this specimen denotes: after trial treatment. The sample's treatment or condition, from its label and the paper: LDRT plus nivolumab, ipilimumab, low-dose cyclophosphamide and aspirin (RACIN trial). Sequenced using an Illumina HiSeq 2500. First-strand cDNA was synthesized with Superscript III and a set of TRAV- and TRBV-specific primers, covering both TCRalpha and TCRbeta chains. TCRs were amplified with Phusion for approximately 19 PCR cycles using a constant-region primer together with the adapter attached to the V primers. TCRdb passed the public sequencing reads through fastp at Q25 and MiXCR, retaining productive beta sequences. Identical CDR3 proteins give one entry, which carries the most common genes and DNA. Here the sample has 35,000 to 45,000 distinct CDR3 sequences; less than 30% occur a single time. Around a tenth of the sample belongs to the ten largest clones.

This specimen consisted of PBMCs, obtained after low-dose radiotherapy plus immunotherapy. The receptors originated from a male donor with prostate cancer.

About this clonotype: This likely came from a read error, as a far larger clone is one base away. The CDR3 DNA follows: TGCGCCAGCAGCAGTGGGACAGGGCGGAAGGAGCAGTTCTTC. Translation gives CASSSGTGRKEQFF. The V and J genes are TRBV5-1 and TRBJ2-1; 9 bases agree with TRBD1. The CDR3 has 14 residues. In germline, CDR1 is SGHRS, CDR2 YFSETQ. Trimming removed 4 bases from V and 10 bases from J; junction bases left unmatched: 9. Full variable domain (remainder filled in from reference TRBV5-1 and TRBJ2-1): KAGVTQTPRYLIKTRGQQVTLSCSPISGHRSVSWYQQTPGQGLQFLFEYFSETQRNKGNFPGRFSGRQFSNSRSEMNVSTLELGDSALYLCASSSGTGRKEQFFGPGTRLTVL.

This clonotype was seen many times. The chain joins TRBV11-2 to TRBJ2-5, with 11 bases aligning to TRBD1. The CDR3 extends over 15 amino acids. J gave up 5 bases and V 5 bases, and 7 bases lay outside the gene matches. The germline V gene has CDR1 SGHAT and CDR2 FQNNGV. CDR3 protein: CASSHGTGGGETQYF. CDR3 nucleotide sequence: TGTGCCAGCAGCCACGGGACAGGGGGGGGGGAGACCCAGTACTTC. Looking up the rest from reference TRBV11-2 and TRBJ2-5 gives the full variable domain: EAGVAQSPRYKIIEKRQSVAFWCNPISGHATLYWYQQILGQGPKLLIQFQNNGVVDDSQLPKDRFSAERLKGVDSTLKIQPAKLEDSAVYLCASSHGTGGGETQYFGPGTRLLVL.

The J gene is TRBJ2-7, the V gene TRBV5-1; 9 bases align to TRBD1. Germline CDR1 SGHRS, CDR2 YFSETQ. V trimming: 3 bases; J trimming: 5 bases; junction bases outside the gene matches: 9. CDR3 length: 15 residues. The CDR3 here is CASSSSGDRAHEQYF. The DNA for the CDR3 is TGCGCCAGCAGCTCTTCGGGGGACAGGGCCCACGAGCAGTACTTC.

A word on this clonotype: A far larger clone is a single base away, which makes a read error likely. The chain joins TRBV6-6 to TRBJ2-1; TRBD2 matches at 9 bases. With V trimmed by 0 bases and J by 10 bases, 7 bases remained unmatched. The CDR3 has 15 residues. Germline CDR1 MNHNY, CDR2 SVGAGI (reference sequence). In DNA form, the CDR3 reads TGTGCCAGCAGTTACTCTAGCGGGAGCGGCGCCGAGCAGTTCTTC. This translates into CASSYSSGSGAEQFF.

This rearrangement joins TRBV6-1 to TRBJ1-2; TRBD1 aligns across 10 bases. CDR3 length: 15 amino acids. The V gene end was trimmed by 6 bases and the J gene end by 3 bases; junction bases not matched to a gene: 7. Looked up from germline, CDR1 is MNHNS and CDR2 is SASEGT. CDR3 region: CASRHDRGPYYGYTF. CDR3 DNA sequence: TGTGCCAGCAGGCACGACAGGGGGCCATACTATGGCTACACCTTC.

In its sample, this clonotype was seen many times. The CDR3: CASLGAGGRSTGELFF. CDR3 in DNA: TGTGCCAGTCTCGGGGCGGGGGGGCGGAGCACCGGGGAGCTGTTTTTT. The V gene is TRBV19, the J gene TRBJ2-2; 9 positions match TRBD2. V shed 8 bases and J 4 bases; nucleotides not matched to a gene: 11. This CDR3 has 16 residues. Germline-derived CDR1 and CDR2 are LNHDA and SQIVND (reference sequence).

In this sample, this clonotype turned up many times. The chain has TRBV12-3 or TRBV12-4 and TRBJ2-5; D gene unclear. The CDR3 runs 13 residues. Trimming pared 8 bases from V and 5 bases from J, leaving 15 bases between. The DNA of the CDR3 is TGTGCCAGCGGGCTCGGCGCCGCGGAGACCCAGTACTTC. This sequence encodes CASGLGAAETQYF.

This clonotype was counted many times. The chain couples TRBV27 to TRBJ1-1; the D is unclear. Trimming shortened V by 2 bases and J by 1 base, and 5 bases separated the two germline ends. This CDR3 region has 13 residues. Germline CDR1 is MNHEY and CDR2 is SMNVEV (reference sequence). The CDR3 spells CASSLIRNTEAFF. The CDR3 coding sequence is TGTGCCAGCAGTTTAATTAGGAACACTGAAGCTTTCTTT.

This clonotype has a count of ten or more. The chain has TRBV5-1 and TRBJ1-3; TRBD1 might be the D (6 bases). V lost 4 bases, J lost 0 bases, and 20 bases lay in between. This CDR3 comprises 18 residues. Germline-derived CDR1 and CDR2 are SGHRS and YFSETQ. CDR3: CASSHGTGQKFSGNTIYF. The CDR3, as DNA: TGCGCCAGCAGCCATGGAACCGGACAGAAATTCTCTGGAAACACCATATATTTT. Complete variable domain (other parts from reference TRBV5-1 and TRBJ1-3): KAGVTQTPRYLIKTRGQQVTLSCSPISGHRSVSWYQQTPGQGLQFLFEYFSETQRNKGNFPGRFSGRQFSNSRSEMNVSTLELGDSALYLCASSHGTGQKFSGNTIYFGEGSWLTVV.

This clonotype was observed a handful of times. The DNA is left out, because the CDR3 cannot be placed on it with certainty; the CDR3 is given as TCRdb lists it. This sequence joins TRBV28 and TRBJ2-2; the table calls TRBD1, which could not be checked here. The CDR3 is made up of 14 amino acids, end residues included. Per the germline V gene, CDR1 is MDHEN and CDR2 is SYDVKM. The chain's CDR3 is CASSSTGPGELFFF.

As concerns this clonotype: A read error is likely here: a far larger clone is one base away. Lacking the conserved final phenylalanine or tryptophan, this CDR3 likely reflects a read error. The limits of the CDR3 on the DNA are not certain, so only TCRdb's listed CDR3 is given. The chain has TRBV26 and TRBJ2-1; TRBD1, the table's D call, lacks a check against the DNA. TRBV26 is labeled a pseudogene. The CDR3 extends over 13 residues, inclusive of both ends. This CDR3 is CASSLNAPYEQYL.

This clonotype was found many times. J is TRBJ1-6 and V is TRBV20-1; no definite D call. Trimming pared 3 bases from V and 0 bases from J, leaving 3 bases between. Germline lookup yields CDR1 DFQATT and CDR2 SNEGSKA (reference sequence). The CDR3 has 13 residues. The CDR3 sequence: CSARSSYNSPLHF. For the CDR3, the DNA is TGCAGTGCTAGGAGCTCCTATAATTCACCCCTCCACTTT.

This clonotype has ten or more counts. The germline gene is not matched at one end of the junction; a read error may be the cause. The genes are TRBV3-1 and TRBJ2-7; TRBD2 aligns across 7 bases. The CDR3 has 18 amino acids. Germline V gives CDR1 LGHDT, CDR2 YNNKEL (reference sequence). The CDR3 DNA reads TGTGCCAGCAGCCAGGGACTATCCCAGCCGTCTCTACGCTACGAACAGTACTTC. Protein: CASSQGLSQPSLRYEQYF.

This clonotype was seen repeatedly, ten times or more. The chain has TRBV5-1 and TRBJ1-2; D remains ambiguous. CDR1 is SGHRS, CDR2 YFSETQ, per germline. The V end was cut by 0 bases, the J end by 4 bases, with 7 bases between. This CDR3 has 13 residues. CDR3 in DNA: TGCGCCAGCAGCTTGGATTCCAGCTATGGCTACACCTTC. Translated, it gives CASSLDSSYGYTF.

The sample holds many counts of this clonotype. The V and J genes are TRBV2 and TRBJ1-2; D not certain. V shed 1 base and J shed 2 bases, with 8 bases lying between them. Germline V gene data show CDR1 as SNHLY and CDR2 as FYNNEI. This CDR3 spans 14 amino acids. The CDR3 sequence is CASSEERRNYGYTF. In nucleotides, the CDR3 is TGTGCCAGCAGTGAAGAGAGGCGCAACTATGGCTACACCTTC.

Turning to this clonotype: With only one base between it and a far larger clone, this is likely a read error. This chain links TRBV10-2 with TRBJ2-1; 10 nucleotides align to TRBD1. After removal of 6 bases from V and 10 bases from J, the junction contained 12 bases not matched to a gene. CDR3 length: 15 amino acids. Germline V gene sequence: CDR1 WSHSY, CDR2 SAAADI. CDR3 bases: TGCGCCAGCAGGGCGGACAGGGGGAGTTGGTACGAGCAGTTCTTC. Translation gives CASRADRGSWYEQFF.

The rearrangement links TRBV5-6 to TRBJ2-1, with 8 bases matching TRBD2. V was pared by 2 bases and J by 4 bases, with 5 bases of the junction left unmatched. This CDR3 contains 15 residues. Germline CDR1 SGHDT, CDR2 YYEEEE. CDR3 bases: TGTGCCAGCAGCTTCGTCGGGAGGGGTTACAATGAGCAGTTCTTC. Translation gives CASSFVGRGYNEQFF.

In its sample, this clonotype was seen many times. This sequence joins TRBV7-2 and TRBJ2-5; TRBD2 matches 11 bases. V was clipped by 5 bases and J by 4 bases; unmatched bases: 3. Germline assignment: CDR1 SGHTA and CDR2 FQGNSA. CDR3 length: 14 amino acids. CDR3 sequence: CASSPGLAGETQYF. The CDR3 DNA is TGTGCCAGCAGCCCCGGACTAGCGGGAGAGACCCAGTACTTC.

The rearrangement links TRBV19 to TRBJ2-5; TRBD2 aligns across 10 bases. Germline V gene data show CDR1 as LNHDA and CDR2 as SQIVND (reference sequence). The length of the CDR3 is 13 residues. The V and J ends lost 11 bases and 2 bases, in that order; junction bases with no gene match: 5. CDR3 region: CAVAGGRQETQYF. DNA for the CDR3: TGTGCCGTAGCGGGAGGCCGACAAGAGACCCAGTACTTC.

This clonotype was observed many times. The V call is TRBV6-5, the J call TRBJ1-3; a possible D gene is TRBD1 (6 bases). CDR1 MNHEY and CDR2 SVGAGI come from the germline V gene. CDR3 size: 15 residues. V shed 5 bases and J shed 4 bases, with 15 bases lying between them. The CDR3 protein is CASSRGGGSGNTIYF. Written as DNA, the CDR3 is TGTGCCAGCAGTCGGGGAGGGGGGTCGGGAAACACCATATATTTT.

In its sample, this clonotype was seen many times. V gene TRBV19 combines with J gene TRBJ1-3; unclear D gene. This CDR3 is built from 15 residues. V gave up 5 bases and J gave up 0 bases, with 11 bases separating them. Germline V gene sequence: CDR1 LNHDA, CDR2 SQIVND (reference sequence). DNA for the CDR3: TGTGCCAGTAGTGCCTCAGGATCCTCTGGAAACACCATATATTTT. This codes for CASSASGSSGNTIYF.

This clonotype came up many times. The gene calls are TRBV6-2 or TRBV6-3 and TRBJ1-2; no clear D. V was cut by 6 bases and J by 1 base, with 12 bases left in between. CDR1 MNHEY and CDR2 SVGEGT come from the germline V gene. There are 14 residues in the CDR3. This CDR3 reads CASRKQLLNYGYTF. The CDR3 bases are TGTGCCAGCAGAAAACAACTTCTTAACTATGGCTACACCTTC.

The chain couples TRBV5-1 to TRBJ1-1, with D uncertain. With 0 bases removed from V and 2 bases from J, the gap between germline ends came to 11 bases. Germline-derived CDR1 and CDR2 are SGHRS and YFSETQ. The CDR3 totals 15 residues. Here the CDR3 DNA reads TGCGCCAGCAGCTTGGACCCCCAGATAAACACTGAAGCTTTCTTT. The encoded protein is CASSLDPQINTEAFF.

This clonotype was detected many times. This chain uses TRBV9 with TRBJ2-1; the D is unclear. V lost 7 bases and J 0 bases, leaving 11 bases between the germline ends. This CDR3 region has 14 residues. Germline CDR1 reads SGDLS; CDR2 reads YYNGEE. CDR3: CASGARSSYNEQFF. The CDR3 DNA follows: TGTGCCAGCGGCGCCCGGAGCTCCTACAATGAGCAGTTCTTC.

This clonotype appeared a single time. The chain joins TRBV20-1 to TRBJ2-2, with D unresolved. The V end lost 0 bases, the J end lost 2 bases, and 10 bases lay between the germline ends. Germline V gives CDR1 DFQATT, CDR2 SNEGSKA (reference sequence). CDR3 length: 15 residues. This CDR3 reads CSARDVNRNTGELFF. CDR3 nucleotides: TGCAGTGCTAGAGACGTGAACCGTAACACCGGGGAGCTGTTTTTT.

The rearrangement uses TRBV19 and TRBJ1-3; 7 nucleotides line up with TRBD1. The CDR3 runs 16 residues. Germline V gene data show CDR1 as LNHDA and CDR2 as SQIVND (reference sequence). Unmatched junction bases numbered 11, after V lost 5 bases and J lost 4 bases. CDR3 sequence: CASSPFSGTAGNTIYF. As DNA, the CDR3 is TGTGCCAGTAGTCCTTTTTCAGGGACAGCAGGAAACACCATATATTTT.

The chain links TRBV5-1 to TRBJ2-7, with D perhaps matching TRBD1 (5 bases). This CDR3 spans 14 amino acids. Germline V gene lookup returns CDR1 SGHRS and CDR2 YFSETQ. The V end was cut by 0 bases, the J end by 4 bases, with 11 bases between. The CDR3 DNA reads as TGCGCCAGCAGCTTGGCAGGGATCGGGTACGAGCAGTACTTC. It specifies CASSLAGIGYEQYF.